The 6 T cell receptor beta chains presented below share a single source sample, sequenced in a study of CD8+ T cells in alopecia areata. Extracted RNA was reverse transcribed into cDNA, the sequencing template. The protocol was immunoSEQ multiplex PCR, while the TCRdb copy is restricted to in-frame clones and leaves out a portion. The data show around 70,000 clones, over 25% seen once. The treatment is: oral pan-JAK inhibitor, 5-10 mg twice daily. Sample: CD8+ T cells sorted from blood, taken at week 4, from a patient treated with tofacitinib. Receptor source: a human donor with alopecia areata.

This clone was recorded a few times. CDR3 in amino acids: CASSQIVLAGAKNIQYF. For the CDR3, the DNA is TGCGCCAGCAGCCAGATCGTCCTAGCGGGAGCCAAAAACATTCAGTACTTC. The J gene is TRBJ2-4, the V gene TRBV4-1; 8 bases agree with TRBD2. The CDR3 has 17 residues. V was pared by 3 bases and J by 0 bases, with 7 bases of the junction left unmatched. The germline CDR1 and CDR2 sequences are MGHRA and YSYEKL.

V gene TRBV5-1 combines with J gene TRBJ1-1; no firm D call. V lost 4 bases, J lost 3 bases, and 13 bases lay in between. Germline V lookup: CDR1 SGHRS, CDR2 YFSETQ. The CDR3 totals 14 residues. As DNA, the CDR3 is TGCGCCAGCAGCATATCGACGGTCCACACTGAAGCTTTCTTT. It codes for CASSISTVHTEAFF.

This sequence joins TRBV9 and TRBJ2-7; TRBD1 agrees at 11 bases. CDR3 length: 15 amino acids. V gave up 3 bases and J gave up 3 bases; unmatched junction bases: 5. CDR1 SGDLS and CDR2 YYNGEE come from the germline V gene. The DNA of the CDR3 is TGTGCCAGCAGCGCCGGGACAGGGGGTTACTACGAGCAGTACTTC. It yields the protein CASSAGTGGYYEQYF. The full variable domain, rest sourced from reference TRBV9 and TRBJ2-7, is DSGVTQTPKHLITATGQRVTLRCSPRSGDLSVYWYQQSLDQGLQFLIQYYNGEERAKGNILERFSAQQFPDLHSELNLSSLELGDSALYFCASSAGTGGYYEQYFGPGTRLTVT.

This clone has more than one count but fewer than ten. The chain uses TRBV30 and TRBJ2-3; 7 bases match TRBD2. Trimming at V came to 5 bases and at J to 1 base, leaving 6 bases not matched to a gene. Germline V gene lookup returns CDR1 GTSNPN and CDR2 SVGIG (reference sequence). The CDR3 length is 14 residues. CDR3 amino acids: CAWASGIGTDTQYF. CDR3 in DNA: TGTGCCTGGGCCAGCGGGATCGGCACAGATACGCAGTATTTT. Looking up the rest from reference TRBV30 and TRBJ2-3 gives the full variable domain: SQTIHQWPATLVQPVGSPLSLECTVEGTSNPNLYWYRQAAGRGLQLLFYSVGIGQISSEVPQNLSASRPQDRQFILSSKKLLLSDSGFYLCAWASGIGTDTQYFGPGTRLTVL.

CDR3 region: CSVGARQGLYGYTF. The CDR3 nucleotides are TGCAGCGTGGGGGCCCGGCAGGGCCTCTATGGCTACACCTTC. The rearrangement uses TRBV29-1 and TRBJ1-2; D possibly corresponds to TRBD1 (6 bases). The germline CDR1 and CDR2 sequences are SQVTM and ANQGSEA. This CDR3 comprises 14 residues. V was trimmed by 6 bases and J by 4 bases, leaving 18 bases between them.

V is TRBV19 and J is TRBJ2-2, with 8 nucleotides matching TRBD2. This CDR3 contains 15 residues. Trimming at V came to 10 bases and at J to 6 bases, leaving 13 bases not matched to a gene. Germline V CDR1 and CDR2: LNHDA, SQIVND (reference sequence). The CDR3 here is CAIRGGGFEAGELFF. The CDR3 DNA sequence: TGTGCCATAAGGGGCGGGGGGTTTGAGGCCGGGGAGCTGTTTTTT. The whole variable domain, remainder taken from reference TRBV19 and TRBJ2-2, is DGGITQSPKYLFRKEGQNVTLSCEQNLNHDAMYWYRQDPGQGLRLIYYSQIVNDFQKGDIAEGYSVSREKKESFPLTVTSAQKNPTAFYLCAIRGGGFEAGELFFGEGSRLTVL.